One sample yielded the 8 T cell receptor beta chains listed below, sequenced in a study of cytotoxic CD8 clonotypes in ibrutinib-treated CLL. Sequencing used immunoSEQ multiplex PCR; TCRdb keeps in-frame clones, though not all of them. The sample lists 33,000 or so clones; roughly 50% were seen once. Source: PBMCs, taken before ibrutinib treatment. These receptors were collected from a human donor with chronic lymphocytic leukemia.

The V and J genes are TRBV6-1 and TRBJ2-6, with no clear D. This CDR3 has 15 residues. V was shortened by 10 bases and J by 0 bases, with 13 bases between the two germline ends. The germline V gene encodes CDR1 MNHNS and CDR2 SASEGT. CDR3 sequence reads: CATEQRTSGANVLTF. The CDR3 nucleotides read TGTGCCACCGAGCAGAGAACCTCTGGGGCCAACGTCCTGACTTTC.

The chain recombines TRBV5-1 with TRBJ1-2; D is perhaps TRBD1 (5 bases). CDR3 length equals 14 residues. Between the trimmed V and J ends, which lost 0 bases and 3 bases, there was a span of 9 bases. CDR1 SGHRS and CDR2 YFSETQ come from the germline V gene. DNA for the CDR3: TGCGCCAGCAGCTTGGCCCTGGGGGACTATGGCTACACCTTC. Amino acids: CASSLALGDYGYTF.

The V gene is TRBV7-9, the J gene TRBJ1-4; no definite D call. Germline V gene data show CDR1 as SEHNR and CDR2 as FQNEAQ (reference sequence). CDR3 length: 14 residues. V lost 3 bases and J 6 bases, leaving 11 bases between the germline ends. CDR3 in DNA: TGTGCCAGCAGCTTCCACACCGGGGATGAAAAACTGTTTTTT. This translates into CASSFHTGDEKLFF.

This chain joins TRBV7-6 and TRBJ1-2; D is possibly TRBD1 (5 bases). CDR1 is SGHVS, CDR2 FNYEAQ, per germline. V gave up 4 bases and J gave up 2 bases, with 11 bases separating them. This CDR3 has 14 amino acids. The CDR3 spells CASSSGPANYGYTF. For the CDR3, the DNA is TGTGCCAGCAGCTCGGGGCCGGCGAACTATGGCTACACCTTC.

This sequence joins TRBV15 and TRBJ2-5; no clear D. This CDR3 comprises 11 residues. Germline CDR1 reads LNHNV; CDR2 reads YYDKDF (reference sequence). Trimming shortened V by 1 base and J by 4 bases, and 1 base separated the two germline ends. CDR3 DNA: TGTGCCACCAGCAGAGGAGAGACCCAGTACTTC. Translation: CATSRGETQYF.

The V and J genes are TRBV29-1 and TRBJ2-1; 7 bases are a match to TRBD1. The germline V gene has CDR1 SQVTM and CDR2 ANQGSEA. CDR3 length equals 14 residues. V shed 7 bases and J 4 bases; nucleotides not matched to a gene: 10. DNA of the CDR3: TGCAGCGGAAGACAGGGATCCATGTACAATGAGCAGTTCTTC. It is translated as CSGRQGSMYNEQFF.

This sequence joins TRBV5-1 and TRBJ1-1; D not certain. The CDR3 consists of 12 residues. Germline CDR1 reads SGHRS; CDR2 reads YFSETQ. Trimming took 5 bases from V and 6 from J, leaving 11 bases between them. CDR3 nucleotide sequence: TGCGCCAGCAGAACATCCGAGGCTGAAGCTTTCTTT. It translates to CASRTSEAEAFF.

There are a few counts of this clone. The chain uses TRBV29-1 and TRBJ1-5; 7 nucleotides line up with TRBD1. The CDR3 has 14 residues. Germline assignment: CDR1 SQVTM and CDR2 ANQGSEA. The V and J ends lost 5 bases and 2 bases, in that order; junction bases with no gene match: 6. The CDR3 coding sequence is TGCAGCGTTCGGGCAGGGGGAGGCAATCAGCCCCAGCATTTT. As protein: CSVRAGGGNQPQHF. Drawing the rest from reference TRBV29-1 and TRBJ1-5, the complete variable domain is SAVISQKPSRDICQRGTSLTIQCQVDSQVTMMFWYRQQPGQSLTLIATANQGSEATYESGFVIDKFPISRPNLTFSTLTVSNMSPEDSSIYLCSVRAGGGNQPQHFGDGTRLSIL.